One sample yielded the 23 T cell receptor beta chains listed below, sequenced in a study of blood T cell repertoires in COVID-19. Profiling relied on immunoSEQ multiplex PCR, and the TCRdb table lists in-frame clones only, not all of them. The data contain around 88,000 clones, approximately 91% of them seen just once; the ten biggest clones take up approximately 1.8%. The sequencing input was peripheral blood. These receptors were taken from a man aged 55-75 years with acute or convalescent COVID-19.

This clone was found once. The chain combines TRBV29-1 with TRBJ2-2; maybe TRBD1 (5 bases). V gave up 4 bases and J gave up 4 bases, with 19 bases separating them. Germline V lookup: CDR1 SQVTM, CDR2 ANQGSEA. CDR3 length: 16 amino acids. The CDR3 DNA sequence: TGCAGCGTTGTCTCCAGGTCCGAGCAGGGCACCGGGGAGCTGTTTTTT. Protein sequence: CSVVSRSEQGTGELFF.

The gene calls are TRBV27 and TRBJ2-7, with 9 nucleotides matching TRBD1. V was clipped by 6 bases and J by 0 bases; unmatched bases: 6. CDR3 length equals 15 residues. Germline V lookup: CDR1 MNHEY, CDR2 SMNVEV (reference sequence). The CDR3: CASRITGGSSYEQYF. CDR3 DNA sequence: TGTGCCAGCAGGATAACAGGGGGCAGCTCCTACGAGCAGTACTTC.

The chain links TRBV24-1 to TRBJ1-2; D ambiguous. CDR3 size: 12 residues. Trimming left V 5 bases short and J 5 bases short, with 8 bases between. Germline CDR1 and CDR2: KGHDR and SFDVKD. The CDR3 sequence is CATSAEDYGYTF. The CDR3 DNA sequence: TGTGCCACCAGTGCCGAGGATTATGGCTACACCTTC.

The chain employs TRBV10-3 and TRBJ1-1; D is uncertain. Germline-derived CDR1 and CDR2 are ENHRY and SYGVKD. The V gene lost 10 bases and the J gene lost 4 bases, with 10 bases spanning the gap. The CDR3 is 11 residues long. This chain's CDR3 is CATRTATEAFF. For the CDR3, the DNA is TGTGCCACCCGGACTGCCACTGAAGCTTTCTTT.

This clone was counted a single time. The chain joins TRBV4-1 to TRBJ2-1, with 11 nucleotides matching TRBD2. Germline lookup yields CDR1 MGHRA and CDR2 YSYEKL. The CDR3 length is 18 residues. J lost 3 bases, V lost 5 bases, and 12 bases had no gene match. CDR3 in DNA: TGCGCCAGCAGCGCCATTCCTCCGGGACTAGCGGACTACAATGAGCAGTTCTTC. As protein: CASSAIPPGLADYNEQFF.

This chain links TRBV2 with TRBJ2-1, with 11 nucleotides matching TRBD2. The V and J ends lost 5 bases and 9 bases, in that order; junction bases with no gene match: 6. CDR3 length equals 14 residues. The germline CDR1 and CDR2 sequences are SNHLY and FYNNEI. The CDR3 sequence: CASSLLAGVSEQFF. In nucleotides, the CDR3 is TGTGCCAGCAGTCTACTAGCGGGAGTCAGTGAGCAGTTCTTC.

The chain couples TRBV7-9 to TRBJ2-3, with D maybe TRBD1 (5 bases). Germline values: CDR1 SEHNR, CDR2 FQNEAQ (reference sequence). The germline V and J ends were trimmed by 6 bases and 2 bases, with 6 bases remaining between them. CDR3 size: 12 residues. CDR3 region: CASRGVTDTQYF. The CDR3 DNA reads TGTGCCAGCAGAGGGGTCACAGATACGCAGTATTTT. Using reference TRBV7-9 and TRBJ2-3 for the parts outside the CDR3, the full variable domain is DTGVSQNPRHKITKRGQNVTFRCDPISEHNRLYWYRQTLGQGPEFLTYFQNEAQLEKSRLLSDRFSAERPKGSFSTLEIQRTEQGDSAMYLCASRGVTDTQYFGPGTRLTVL.

The CDR3: CASSSSGGAAGVGYTF. CDR3 sequence (DNA): TGTGCCAGCAGCTCATCCGGCGGGGCGGCTGGAGTTGGCTACACCTTC. V and J are TRBV7-9 and TRBJ1-2, with D maybe TRBD1 (5 bases). CDR1 is SEHNR and CDR2 is FQNEAQ in the germline V gene (reference sequence). This CDR3 comprises 16 residues. Deletions cut 4 bases from V and 7 bases from J, with 22 bases between.

The J gene is TRBJ2-7, the V gene TRBV11-3, with 7 positions matching TRBD2. V gave up 5 bases and J gave up 3 bases; unmatched junction bases: 10. The V gene's germline CDR1 is SGHNT and CDR2 YENEEA. CDR3 length: 15 amino acids. The CDR3 DNA reads TGTGCCAGCAGCCCAAGGTCTAGCGGTGTCTACGAGCAGTACTTC. Translated, it gives CASSPRSSGVYEQYF.

This clone was recorded only once. V usage is TRBV3-1 (or the pseudogene TRBV3-2) and J usage is TRBJ1-1, with TRBD1 identical over 7 bases. J was trimmed by 3 bases and V by 5 bases; bases with no gene match: 9. Germline V gene lookup returns CDR1 LGHDT and CDR2 YNNKEL (reference sequence). The CDR3 length is 15 residues. The CDR3 spells CASSYTGEVDTEAFF. CDR3 in DNA: TGTGCCAGCAGCTATACAGGGGAGGTGGACACTGAAGCTTTCTTT.

This chain joins TRBV19 and TRBJ2-4, with 14 bases matching TRBD2. Germline V gene sequence: CDR1 LNHDA, CDR2 SQIVND (reference sequence). The CDR3 extends over 16 amino acids. V shed 5 bases, J shed 5 bases, and the junction held 5 bases outside the gene matches. CDR3 residues: CASSAGLAGGENIQYF. As DNA, the CDR3 is TGTGCCAGTAGTGCCGGACTAGCGGGAGGAGAAAACATTCAGTACTTC.

About this clone itself: The DNA is left out, because the CDR3 cannot be placed on it with certainty; the CDR3 is given as TCRdb lists it. The chain joins TRBV21-1 to TRBJ1-4. TRBV21-1 is reported as a pseudogene. The CDR3 spans 15 residues, counting both ends. This chain's CDR3 is CASSKVAGGNEKLFF.

This clone came up once. This sequence joins TRBV19 and TRBJ1-5, with 10 bases lining up with TRBD1. Germline trimming cut 3 bases from V and 0 bases from J; bases unmatched to any gene: 5. Per the germline V gene, CDR1 is LNHDA and CDR2 is SQIVND (reference sequence). The CDR3 runs 17 residues. CDR3 coding DNA: TGTGCCAGTAGTATGACAGGGGGCCCTTATAGCAATCAGCCCCAGCATTTT. It codes for CASSMTGGPYSNQPQHF.

This rearrangement joins TRBV29-1 to TRBJ2-7, with TRBD1 matching over 8 bases. Per the germline V gene, CDR1 is SQVTM and CDR2 is ANQGSEA. V shed 6 bases, J shed 6 bases, and the junction held 10 bases outside the gene matches. The CDR3 is 13 amino acids. As DNA, the CDR3 is TGCAGCGTCCGAGTGACAGGGGTCGGCGAGCAGTACTTC. Its protein is CSVRVTGVGEQYF.

This sequence joins TRBV6-5 and TRBJ1-4; D perhaps matches TRBD1 (5 bases). The CDR3 runs to 15 residues. The germline V gene encodes CDR1 MNHEY and CDR2 SVGAGI. V lost 5 bases to trimming and J lost 4 bases, with 14 bases between them. CDR3 DNA: TGTGCCAGCAGTAAAAGGTCAGGGAATAATGAAAAACTGTTTTTT. Its protein is CASSKRSGNNEKLFF.

The V gene is TRBV19, the J gene TRBJ1-5, with 7 nucleotides matching TRBD1. Germline CDR1 reads LNHDA; CDR2 reads SQIVND (reference sequence). V lost 5 bases, J lost 6 bases, and 7 bases stayed unmatched. CDR3 length equals 14 residues. For the CDR3, the DNA is TGTGCCAGTAGTGGAACAGGGGCGGGTCAGCCCCAGCATTTT. Its translation: CASSGTGAGQPQHF. Filled out from reference TRBV19 and TRBJ1-5, the complete variable domain reads DGGITQSPKYLFRKEGQNVTLSCEQNLNHDAMYWYRQDPGQGLRLIYYSQIVNDFQKGDIAEGYSVSREKKESFPLTVTSAQKNPTAFYLCASSGTGAGQPQHFGDGTRLSIL.

V and J are TRBV27 and TRBJ2-3; 11 positions agree with TRBD2. Germline V gene lookup returns CDR1 MNHEY and CDR2 SMNVEV (reference sequence). The CDR3 runs to 15 residues. V was clipped by 5 bases and J by 2 bases; unmatched bases: 3. The CDR3 protein is CASSELAGVTDTQYF. CDR3 bases: TGTGCCAGCAGTGAACTAGCGGGGGTCACAGATACGCAGTATTTT.

The gene calls are TRBV5-5 and TRBJ1-4; 9 nucleotides align to TRBD1. V shed 5 bases and J 7 bases; nucleotides not matched to a gene: 12. The CDR3 extends over 16 amino acids. Germline V CDR1 and CDR2: SGHKS, YYEKEE (reference sequence). This CDR3 reads CASSLSPGQGLEKLFF. The CDR3 coding sequence is TGTGCCAGCAGTCTTAGTCCGGGACAGGGACTTGAAAAACTGTTTTTT.

The chain uses TRBV28 and TRBJ2-7; 11 bases fit TRBD2. CDR3 length equals 14 residues. The V segment lost 6 bases and the J segment 2 bases; nucleotides outside the gene matches: 3. The germline V gene has CDR1 MDHEN and CDR2 SYDVKM. CDR3 sequence reads: CASRKLAGAYEQYF. In DNA, the CDR3 is TGTGCCAGCAGGAAACTAGCGGGGGCCTACGAGCAGTACTTC.

V usage is TRBV6-5 and J usage is TRBJ2-7, with 7 bases matching TRBD2. This CDR3 region has 14 residues. Germline V CDR1 and CDR2: MNHEY, SVGAGI. After removal of 7 bases from V and 2 bases from J, the junction contained 8 bases not matched to a gene. This CDR3 is CASTPSGKAYEQYF. The CDR3 DNA reads as TGTGCCAGCACACCGAGCGGGAAGGCCTACGAGCAGTACTTC.

This chain connects TRBV2 to TRBJ1-5; 11 nucleotides line up with TRBD1. The CDR3 loop spans 14 amino acids. Germline CDR1 and CDR2: SNHLY and FYNNEI. Trimming took 4 bases from V and 10 from J; bases not matched to a gene: 6. In nucleotides, the CDR3 is TGTGCCAGCAGTGGGGACAGGGGGTTTAACCCCCAGCATTTT. The encoded protein is CASSGDRGFNPQHF.

The gene calls are TRBV2 and TRBJ1-4; tentatively, D is TRBD1 (5 bases). The CDR3 is 14 amino acids. Germline assignment: CDR1 SNHLY and CDR2 FYNNEI. Trimming cost V 4 bases and J 7 bases, with 13 bases left between them. The chain's CDR3 is CASSGGEEGEKLFF. CDR3 in DNA: TGTGCCAGCAGTGGGGGGGAGGAGGGTGAAAAACTGTTTTTT.

The chain has TRBV27 and TRBJ2-3; 9 bases match TRBD1. CDR1 is MNHEY and CDR2 is SMNVEV in the germline V gene (reference sequence). This CDR3 has 19 residues. V was pared by 9 bases and J by 7 bases, with 26 bases of the junction left unmatched. CDR3 DNA sequence: TGTGCCAGTAGACCTTTCACGGCAAGGACAGGGGCCTCGGGGAATACGCAGTATTTT. Translated: CASRPFTARTGASGNTQYF.